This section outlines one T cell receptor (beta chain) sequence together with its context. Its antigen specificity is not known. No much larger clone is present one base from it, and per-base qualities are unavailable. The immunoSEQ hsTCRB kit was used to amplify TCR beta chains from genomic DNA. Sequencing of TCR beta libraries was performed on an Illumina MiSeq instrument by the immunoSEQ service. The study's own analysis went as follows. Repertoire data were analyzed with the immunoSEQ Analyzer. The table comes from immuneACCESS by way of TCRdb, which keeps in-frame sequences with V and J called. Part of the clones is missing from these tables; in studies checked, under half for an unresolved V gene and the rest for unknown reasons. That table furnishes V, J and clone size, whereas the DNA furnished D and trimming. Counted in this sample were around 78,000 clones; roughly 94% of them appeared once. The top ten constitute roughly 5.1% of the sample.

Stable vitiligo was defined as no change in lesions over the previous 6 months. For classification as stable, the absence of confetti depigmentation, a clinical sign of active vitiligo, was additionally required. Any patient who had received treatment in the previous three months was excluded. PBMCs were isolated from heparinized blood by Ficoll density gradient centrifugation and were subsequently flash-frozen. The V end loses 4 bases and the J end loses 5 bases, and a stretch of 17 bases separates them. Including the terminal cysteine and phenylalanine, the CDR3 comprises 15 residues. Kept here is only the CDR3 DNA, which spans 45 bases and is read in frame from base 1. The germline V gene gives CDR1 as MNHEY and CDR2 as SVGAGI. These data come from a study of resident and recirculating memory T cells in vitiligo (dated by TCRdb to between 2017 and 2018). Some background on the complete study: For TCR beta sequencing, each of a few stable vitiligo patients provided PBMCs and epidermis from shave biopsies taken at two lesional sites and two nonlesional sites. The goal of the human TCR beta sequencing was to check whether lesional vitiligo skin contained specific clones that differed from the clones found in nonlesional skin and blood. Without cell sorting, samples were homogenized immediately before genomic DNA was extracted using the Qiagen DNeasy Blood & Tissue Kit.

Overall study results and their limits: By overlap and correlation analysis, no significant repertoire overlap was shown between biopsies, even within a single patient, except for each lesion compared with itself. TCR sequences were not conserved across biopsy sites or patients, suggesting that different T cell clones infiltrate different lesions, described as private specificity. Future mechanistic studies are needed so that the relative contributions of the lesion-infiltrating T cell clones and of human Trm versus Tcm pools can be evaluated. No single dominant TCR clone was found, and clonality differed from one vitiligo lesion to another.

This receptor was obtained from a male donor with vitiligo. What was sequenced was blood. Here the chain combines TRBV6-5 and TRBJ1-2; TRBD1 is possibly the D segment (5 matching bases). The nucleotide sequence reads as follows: TGTGCCAGCAGTTTCGACAGCGAGAATATATATGGCTACACCTTC. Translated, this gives CASSFDSENIYGYTF.